This note documents a single TCR beta chain sequence. Germline loops: CDR1 LGHDT, CDR2 YNNKEL (reference sequence). The CDR3 runs to 17 residues. J was trimmed by 9 bases and V by 2 bases; bases with no gene match: 14. Profiling relied on immunoSEQ multiplex PCR, and the TCRdb table lists in-frame clones only, not all of them. This table holds 80,000 to 90,000 clones, about 83% found once. This sample was taken from a study of blood T cell repertoires in COVID-19. This clonotype was obtained from a woman in her seventies with acute or convalescent COVID-19. The chain joins TRBV3-1 (or the pseudogene TRBV3-2) to TRBJ2-3, with 10 bases aligning to TRBD2. Material: peripheral blood. The CDR3 DNA reads TGTGCCAGCAGCCAATCTTCCAGCGGGGGGGCAAGGGCGACGCAGTATTTT. Encoded protein: CASSQSSSGGARATQYF.